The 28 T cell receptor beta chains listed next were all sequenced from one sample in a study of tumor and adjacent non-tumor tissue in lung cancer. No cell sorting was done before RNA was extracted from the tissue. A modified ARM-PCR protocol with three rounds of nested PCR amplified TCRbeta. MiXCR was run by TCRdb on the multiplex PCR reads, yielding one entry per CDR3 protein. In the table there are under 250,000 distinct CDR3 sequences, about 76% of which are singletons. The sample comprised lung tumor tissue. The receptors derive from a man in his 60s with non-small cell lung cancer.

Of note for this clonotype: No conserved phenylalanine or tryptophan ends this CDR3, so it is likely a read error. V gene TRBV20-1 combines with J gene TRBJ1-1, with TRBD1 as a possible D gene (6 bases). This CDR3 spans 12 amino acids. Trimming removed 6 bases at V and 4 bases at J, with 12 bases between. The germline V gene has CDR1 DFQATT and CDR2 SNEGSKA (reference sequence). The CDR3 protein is CSATRGTTEAFS. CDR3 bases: TGCAGTGCAACTAGGGGGACCACTGAAGCTTTCTCT.

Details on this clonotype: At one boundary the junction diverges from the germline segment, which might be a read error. CDR3 coding DNA: TGTGTCAGCAGTTTTCAAGGTGAGGGGGCCAACGTCCTGACTTTC. Amino acid sequence: CVSSFQGEGANVLTF. The V call is TRBV6-2 or TRBV6-3, the J call TRBJ2-6; D not certain. Germline loops: CDR1 MNHEY, CDR2 SVGEGT. This CDR3 has 15 amino acids.

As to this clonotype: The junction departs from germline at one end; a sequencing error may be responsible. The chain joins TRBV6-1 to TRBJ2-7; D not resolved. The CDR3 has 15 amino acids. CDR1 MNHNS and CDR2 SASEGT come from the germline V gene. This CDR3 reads CTSTKSRPPSYEQYF. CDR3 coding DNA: TGTACCAGCACTAAGTCCCGACCCCCTTCCTACGAGCAGTACTTC.

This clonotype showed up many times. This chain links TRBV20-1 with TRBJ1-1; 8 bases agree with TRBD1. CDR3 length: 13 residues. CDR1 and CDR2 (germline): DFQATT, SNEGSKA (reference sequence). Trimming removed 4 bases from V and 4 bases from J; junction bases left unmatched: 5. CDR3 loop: CSATMDRVTEAFF. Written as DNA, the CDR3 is TGCAGTGCTACAATGGACAGGGTCACTGAAGCTTTCTTT.

The CDR3 loop is CSARASGGGRSTGELFF. In DNA, the CDR3 is TGCAGTGCTAGAGCTTCGGGTGGGGGGAGAAGCACCGGGGAGCTGTTTTTT. V is TRBV20-1 and J is TRBJ2-2, with D possibly being TRBD2 (6 bases). V was clipped by 1 base and J by 4 bases, with 19 bases between them. CDR3 length equals 17 residues. CDR1 DFQATT and CDR2 SNEGSKA come from the germline V gene (reference sequence).

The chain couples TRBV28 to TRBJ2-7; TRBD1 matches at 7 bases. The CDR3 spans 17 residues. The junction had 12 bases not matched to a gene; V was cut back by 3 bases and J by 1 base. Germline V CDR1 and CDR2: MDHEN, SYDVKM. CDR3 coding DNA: TGTGCCAGCAGTTTCAGGTCGGACAGGTTCCCTTCCTACGAGCAGTACTTC. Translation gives CASSFRSDRFPSYEQYF.

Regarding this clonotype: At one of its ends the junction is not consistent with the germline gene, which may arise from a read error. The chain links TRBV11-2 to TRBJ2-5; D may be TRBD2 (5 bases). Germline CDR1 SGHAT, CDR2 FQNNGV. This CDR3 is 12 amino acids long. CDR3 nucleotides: TGCGCCAGCGGCCCGAAAGGGCAGACCCAGTACTTC. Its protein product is CASGPKGQTQYF.

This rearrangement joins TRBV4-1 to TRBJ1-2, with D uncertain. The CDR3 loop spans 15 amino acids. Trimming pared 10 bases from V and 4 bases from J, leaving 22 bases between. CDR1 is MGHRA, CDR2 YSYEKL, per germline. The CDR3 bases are TGCGCCATCATCCAAGAGGGCACGACTGGCTATGGCTACACCTTC. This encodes CAIIQEGTTGYGYTF.

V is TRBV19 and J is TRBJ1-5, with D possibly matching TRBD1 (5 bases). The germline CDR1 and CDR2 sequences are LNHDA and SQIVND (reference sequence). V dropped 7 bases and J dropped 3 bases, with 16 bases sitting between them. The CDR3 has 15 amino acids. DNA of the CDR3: TGTGCCAGTACCTCAGACAGTAGCTTCAATCAGCCCCAGCATTTT. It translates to CASTSDSSFNQPQHF.

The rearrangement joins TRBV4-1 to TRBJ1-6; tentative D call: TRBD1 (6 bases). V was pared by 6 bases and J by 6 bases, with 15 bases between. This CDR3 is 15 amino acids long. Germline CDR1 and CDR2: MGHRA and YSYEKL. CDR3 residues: CASSLNRDPNSPLHF. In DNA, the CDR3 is TGCGCCAGCAGTTTAAACAGGGACCCTAATTCACCCCTCCACTTT.

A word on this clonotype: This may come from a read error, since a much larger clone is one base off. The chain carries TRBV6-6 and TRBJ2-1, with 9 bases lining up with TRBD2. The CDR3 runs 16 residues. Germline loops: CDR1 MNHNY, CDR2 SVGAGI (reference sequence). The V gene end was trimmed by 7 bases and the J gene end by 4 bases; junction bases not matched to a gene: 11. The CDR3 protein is CASTAISGSVYNEQFF. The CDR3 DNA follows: TGTGCCAGCACTGCAATTAGCGGGAGTGTTTACAATGAGCAGTTCTTC.

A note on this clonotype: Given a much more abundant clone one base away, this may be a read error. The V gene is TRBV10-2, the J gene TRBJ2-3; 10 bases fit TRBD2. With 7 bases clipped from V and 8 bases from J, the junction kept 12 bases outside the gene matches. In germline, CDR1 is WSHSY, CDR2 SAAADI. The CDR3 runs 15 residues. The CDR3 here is CASTPSGRSRGTQYF. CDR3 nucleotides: TGCGCCAGCACCCCTAGCGGGAGATCTAGGGGTACGCAGTATTTT.

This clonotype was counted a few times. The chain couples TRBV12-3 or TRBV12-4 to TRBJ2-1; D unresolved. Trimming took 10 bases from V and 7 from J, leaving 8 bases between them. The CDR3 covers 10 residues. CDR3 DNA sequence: TGTGCCACCGGTCGGAATGAGCAGTTCTTC. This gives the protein CATGRNEQFF.

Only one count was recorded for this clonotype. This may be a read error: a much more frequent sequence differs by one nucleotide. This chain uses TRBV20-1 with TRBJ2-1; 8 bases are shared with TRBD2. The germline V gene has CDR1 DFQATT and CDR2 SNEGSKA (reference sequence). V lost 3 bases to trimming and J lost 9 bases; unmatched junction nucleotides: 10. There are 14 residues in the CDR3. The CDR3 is CSASPAGANIEQFF. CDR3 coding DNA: TGCAGTGCTAGTCCAGCGGGGGCAAACATTGAGCAGTTCTTC.

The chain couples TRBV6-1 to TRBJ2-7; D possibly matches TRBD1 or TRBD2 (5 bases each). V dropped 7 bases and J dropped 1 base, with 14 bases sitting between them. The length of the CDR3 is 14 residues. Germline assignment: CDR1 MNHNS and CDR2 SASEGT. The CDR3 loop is CASNPGAGSYEQYF. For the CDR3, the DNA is TGTGCCAGCAATCCCGGGGCAGGGTCCTACGAGCAGTACTTC.

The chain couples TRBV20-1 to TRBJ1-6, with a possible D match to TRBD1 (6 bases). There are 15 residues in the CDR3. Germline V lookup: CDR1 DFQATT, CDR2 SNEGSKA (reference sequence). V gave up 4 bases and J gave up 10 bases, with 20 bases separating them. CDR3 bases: TGCAGTGCTACGCGGATAACAGGGATGCGGTCACCCCTCCACTTT. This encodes CSATRITGMRSPLHF.

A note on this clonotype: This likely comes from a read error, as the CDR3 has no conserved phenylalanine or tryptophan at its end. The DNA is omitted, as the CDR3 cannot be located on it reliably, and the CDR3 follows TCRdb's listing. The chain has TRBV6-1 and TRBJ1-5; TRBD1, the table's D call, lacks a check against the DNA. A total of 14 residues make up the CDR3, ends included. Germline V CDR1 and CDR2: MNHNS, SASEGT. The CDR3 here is CASRSGAPLQPQHY.

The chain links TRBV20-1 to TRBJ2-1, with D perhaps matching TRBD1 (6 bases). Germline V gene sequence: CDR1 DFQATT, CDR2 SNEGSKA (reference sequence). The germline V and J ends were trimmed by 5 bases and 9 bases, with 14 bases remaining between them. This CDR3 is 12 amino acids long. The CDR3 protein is CSAGLTGGEQFF. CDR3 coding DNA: TGCAGTGCTGGCCTGACAGGAGGTGAGCAGTTCTTC.

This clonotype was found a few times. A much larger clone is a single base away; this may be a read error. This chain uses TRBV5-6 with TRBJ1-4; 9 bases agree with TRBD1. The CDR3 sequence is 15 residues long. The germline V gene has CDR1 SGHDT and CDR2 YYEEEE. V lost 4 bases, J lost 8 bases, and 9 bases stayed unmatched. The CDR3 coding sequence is TGTGCCAGCAGCCTTCCGGGACAGGGAGTGGAAAAACTGTTTTTT. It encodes CASSLPGQGVEKLFF.

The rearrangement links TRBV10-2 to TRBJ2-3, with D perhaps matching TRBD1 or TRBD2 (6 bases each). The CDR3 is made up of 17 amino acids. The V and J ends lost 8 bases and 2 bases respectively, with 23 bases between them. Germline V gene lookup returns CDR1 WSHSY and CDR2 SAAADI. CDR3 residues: CASAGAGGSIYTDTQYF. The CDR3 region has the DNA TGCGCCAGCGCGGGTGCCGGGGGCAGTATTTACACAGATACGCAGTATTTT.

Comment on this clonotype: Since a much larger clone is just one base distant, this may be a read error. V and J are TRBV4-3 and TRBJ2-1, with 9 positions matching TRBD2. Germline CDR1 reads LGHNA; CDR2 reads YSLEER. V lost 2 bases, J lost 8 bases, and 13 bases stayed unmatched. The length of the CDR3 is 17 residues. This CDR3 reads CASSQPLRAGGYDEQFF. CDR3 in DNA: TGCGCCAGCAGCCAACCCTTGAGAGCGGGAGGATACGATGAGCAGTTCTTC.

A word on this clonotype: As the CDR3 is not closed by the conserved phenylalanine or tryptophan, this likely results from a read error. DNA of the CDR3: TGTGCCAGCAGACTCGACAGGGGGAGAACTGAAGCTTTCGTT. Protein sequence: CASRLDRGRTEAFV. The V and J genes are TRBV28 and TRBJ1-1; TRBD1 matches 9 bases. With V trimmed by 6 bases and J by 5 bases, 7 bases remained unmatched. This CDR3 region has 14 residues. Germline V gene lookup returns CDR1 MDHEN and CDR2 SYDVKM.

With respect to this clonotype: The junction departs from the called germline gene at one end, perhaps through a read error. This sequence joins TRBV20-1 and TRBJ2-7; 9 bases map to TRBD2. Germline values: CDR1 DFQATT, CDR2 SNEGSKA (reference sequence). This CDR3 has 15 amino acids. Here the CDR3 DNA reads TGCAGTGCTAAGTATAGCGGGAGAAGAGCCTACGAGCAATACTTC. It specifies CSAKYSGRRAYEQYF.

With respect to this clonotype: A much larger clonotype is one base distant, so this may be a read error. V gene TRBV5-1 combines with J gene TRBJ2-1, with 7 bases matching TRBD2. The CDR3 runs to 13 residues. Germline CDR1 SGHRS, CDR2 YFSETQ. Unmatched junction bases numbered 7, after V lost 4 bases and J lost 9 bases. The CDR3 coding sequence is TGCGCCAGCAGCCCCATTAGGGAGGGTGAGCAGTTCTTC. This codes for CASSPIREGEQFF.

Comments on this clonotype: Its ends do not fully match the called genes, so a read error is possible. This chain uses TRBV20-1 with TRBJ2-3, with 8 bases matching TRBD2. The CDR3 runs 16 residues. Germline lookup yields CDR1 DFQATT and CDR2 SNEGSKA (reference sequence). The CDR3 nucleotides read TGCACTGCTTGGGGGAAGGGACGGGGGGGCACAGATACGCATTATTTT. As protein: CTAWGKGRGGTDTHYF.

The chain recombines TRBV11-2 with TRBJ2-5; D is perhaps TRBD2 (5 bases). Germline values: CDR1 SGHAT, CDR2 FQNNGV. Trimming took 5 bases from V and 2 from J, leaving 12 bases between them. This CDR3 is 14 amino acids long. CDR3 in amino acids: CASSPGLFQETQYF. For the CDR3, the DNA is TGTGCCAGCAGCCCAGGACTGTTTCAAGAGACCCAGTACTTC.

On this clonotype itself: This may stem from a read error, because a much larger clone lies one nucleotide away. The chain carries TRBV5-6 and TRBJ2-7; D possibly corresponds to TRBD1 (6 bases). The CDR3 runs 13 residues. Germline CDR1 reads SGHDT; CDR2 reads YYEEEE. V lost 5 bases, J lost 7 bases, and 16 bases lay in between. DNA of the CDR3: TGTGCCAGCAGGTGGGGACAAGCCTGGGAGCAGTACTTC. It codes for CASRWGQAWEQYF.

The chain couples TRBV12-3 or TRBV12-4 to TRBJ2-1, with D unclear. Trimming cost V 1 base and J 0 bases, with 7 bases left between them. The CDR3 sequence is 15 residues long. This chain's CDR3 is CASSLGRSSYNEQFF. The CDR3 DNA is TGTGCCAGCAGTTTAGGCCGGAGCTCCTACAATGAGCAGTTCTTC.